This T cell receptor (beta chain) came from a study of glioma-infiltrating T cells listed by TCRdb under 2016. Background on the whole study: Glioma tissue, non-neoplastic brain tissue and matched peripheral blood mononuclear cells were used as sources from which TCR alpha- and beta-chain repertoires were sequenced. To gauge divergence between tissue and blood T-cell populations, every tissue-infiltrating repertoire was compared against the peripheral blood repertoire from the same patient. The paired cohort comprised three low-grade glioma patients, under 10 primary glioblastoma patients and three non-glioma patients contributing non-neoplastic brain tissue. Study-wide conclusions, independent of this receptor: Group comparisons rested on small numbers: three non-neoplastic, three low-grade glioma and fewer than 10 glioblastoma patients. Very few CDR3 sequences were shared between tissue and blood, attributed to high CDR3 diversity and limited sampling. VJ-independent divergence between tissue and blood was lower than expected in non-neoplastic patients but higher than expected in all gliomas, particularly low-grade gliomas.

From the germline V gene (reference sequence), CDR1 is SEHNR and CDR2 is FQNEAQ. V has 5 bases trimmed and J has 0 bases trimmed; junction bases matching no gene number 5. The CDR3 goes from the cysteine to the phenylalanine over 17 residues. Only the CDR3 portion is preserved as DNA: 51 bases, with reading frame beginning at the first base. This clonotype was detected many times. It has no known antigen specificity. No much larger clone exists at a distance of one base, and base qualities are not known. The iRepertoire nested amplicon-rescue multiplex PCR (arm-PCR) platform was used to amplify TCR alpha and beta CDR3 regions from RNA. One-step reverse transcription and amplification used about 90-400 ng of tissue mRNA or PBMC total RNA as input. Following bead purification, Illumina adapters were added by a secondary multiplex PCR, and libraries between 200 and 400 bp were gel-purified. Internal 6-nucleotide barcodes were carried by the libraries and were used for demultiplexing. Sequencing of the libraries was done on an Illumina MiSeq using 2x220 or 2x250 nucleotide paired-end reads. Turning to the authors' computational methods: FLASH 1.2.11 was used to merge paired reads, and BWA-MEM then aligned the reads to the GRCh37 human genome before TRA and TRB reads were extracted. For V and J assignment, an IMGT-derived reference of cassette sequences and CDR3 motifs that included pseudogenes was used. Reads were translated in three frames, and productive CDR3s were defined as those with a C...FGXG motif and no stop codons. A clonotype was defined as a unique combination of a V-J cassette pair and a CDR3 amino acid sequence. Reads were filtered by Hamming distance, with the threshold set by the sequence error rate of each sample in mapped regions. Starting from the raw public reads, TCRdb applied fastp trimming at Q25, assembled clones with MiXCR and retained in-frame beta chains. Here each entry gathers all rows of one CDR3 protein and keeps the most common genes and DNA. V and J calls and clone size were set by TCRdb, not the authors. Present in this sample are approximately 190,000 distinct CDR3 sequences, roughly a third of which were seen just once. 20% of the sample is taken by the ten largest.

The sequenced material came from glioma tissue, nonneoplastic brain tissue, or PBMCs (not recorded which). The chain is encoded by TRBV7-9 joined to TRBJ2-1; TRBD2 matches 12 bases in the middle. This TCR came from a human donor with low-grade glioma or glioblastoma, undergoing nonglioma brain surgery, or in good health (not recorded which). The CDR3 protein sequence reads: CASSHGTSGLSYNEQFF. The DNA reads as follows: TGTGCCAGCAGCCACGGGACTAGCGGGCTCTCCTACAATGAGCAGTTCTTC.